The sequence of this T cell receptor beta chain was determined in a study of OX40 agonist ivuxolimab in advanced cancers. CDR1 is LNHDA and CDR2 is SQIVND in the germline V gene (reference sequence). V was pared by 5 bases and J by 4 bases, with 11 bases of the junction left unmatched. This CDR3 has 17 amino acids. The table came from immunoSEQ multiplex PCR; TCRdb's copy has only in-frame clones and leaves some out. Among about 160,000 clones listed, approximately 94% were seen once. The sequences come from CD4+ or CD8+ T cells sorted from blood, collected in a trial of the OX40 agonist ivuxolimab. The source of this sequence is an adult with an advanced solid tumor such as melanoma, head and neck, liver or kidney cancer. This chain uses TRBV19 with TRBJ1-5; 10 bases align to TRBD1. The CDR3 nucleotides read TGTGCCAGTAGTGGACGGACAGGGGGTGATTGGAATCAGCCCCAGCATTTT. Residues: CASSGRTGGDWNQPQHF.